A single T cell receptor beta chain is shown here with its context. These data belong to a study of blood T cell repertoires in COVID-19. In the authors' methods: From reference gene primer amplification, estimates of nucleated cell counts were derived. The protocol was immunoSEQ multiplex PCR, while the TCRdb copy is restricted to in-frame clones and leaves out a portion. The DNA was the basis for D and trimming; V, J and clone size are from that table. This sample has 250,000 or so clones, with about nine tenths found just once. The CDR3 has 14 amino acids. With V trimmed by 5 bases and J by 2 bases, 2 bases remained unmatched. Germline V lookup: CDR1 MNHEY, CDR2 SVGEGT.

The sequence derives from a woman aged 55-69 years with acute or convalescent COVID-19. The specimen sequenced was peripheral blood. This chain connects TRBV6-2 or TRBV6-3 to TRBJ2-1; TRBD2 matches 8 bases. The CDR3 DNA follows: TGTGCCAGCAGTCAGACTAGCGCCTACAATGAGCAGTTCTTC. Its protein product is CASSQTSAYNEQFF.